This T cell receptor (beta chain) is from a study of Ad26.COV2.S vaccination and SARS-CoV-2 variants. The sample's treatment: 19 received Ad26.COV2.S at low or high dose, single or two shots; about 5 received placebo; per-sample allocation not given. Collection of samples fell on day 63 after the first vaccine or placebo injection. This CDR3 is built from 15 residues. Produced via immunoSEQ multiplex PCR; TCRdb's table is partial and in-frame only. The profile shows roughly 380,000 clones, more than 75% of them singletons. Source: peripheral blood, taken in a trial of Ad26.COV2.S vaccine versus placebo. The sequence came from a person between 18 and 65 years old who received the Ad26.COV2.S COVID-19 vaccine or a placebo. V and J are TRBV21-1 and TRBJ2-3; the listed D gene, TRBD2, was not tested against the DNA. TRBV21-1 has pseudogene status. The CDR3 sequence is CASSAYDSGGDTQYF. CDR3 nucleotide sequence: TGTGCCAGCAGCGCATACGACTCCGGCGGAGATACGCAGTATTTT.